This T cell receptor beta chain appears in the sequencing data of a study of CD8 T cells in ankylosing spondylitis (dated by TCRdb to 2016 to 2017). As for the study more broadly: T cell receptor beta repertoires were profiled in healthy donors and ankylosing spondylitis patients so that disease-linked TCR variants could be found. The whole study cohort included over a hundred healthy donors and around 25 ankylosing spondylitis patients. Samples of peripheral blood were taken, and for ankylosing spondylitis patients, synovial fluid was collected as well.

Summary of the overall study and its limitations: Some of the motif variants had been reported before in the synovial fluid and blood of reactive arthritis patients, a finding that suggests common disease-initiation mechanisms. A TCR beta motif made up of eight highly homologous amino acid variants appeared to be characteristic of blood from ankylosing spondylitis patients. Significant enrichment of the disease-linked clones was reported in matched synovial fluid samples from ankylosing spondylitis patients. The disease-linked clones showed a CD8+ phenotype and occurred at relatively low frequencies in peripheral blood.

V is pruned by 0 bases and J by 6 bases, leaving 5 bases of the junction without a gene match. From the cysteine through the phenylalanine, the CDR3 covers 16 amino acids. Only the CDR3 region is kept as DNA, spanning 48 bases read in frame from base 1. Taken from the germline V gene (reference sequence), the CDR1 and CDR2 loops are LGHDT and YNNKEL. Synovial fluid samples were paired with blood samples taken from the same ankylosing spondylitis patients. In this sample, this clonotype turned up many times. Its binding antigen is unknown. Per-base qualities were not stored, and no clone one base away is much larger. The run used an Illumina HiSeq 2500. Quantitative 5'-RACE with molecular barcodes was the method used to prepare the TCR beta libraries. The study's processing was this. A new computational method, built on a probabilistic model of VDJ rearrangement, was used to identify disease-linked TCR variants. The public reads were quality trimmed at Q25 with fastp and then assembled into clones with MiXCR by TCRdb, keeping productive beta chains. Every distinct CDR3 protein forms one entry, paired with its most common genes and DNA. TCRdb, rather than the study authors, made the V and J calls. This sample gives roughly 130,000 distinct CDR3 sequences in total; roughly 8% of them show up just once. In total, the top ten clones hold 7.3% of the sample.

The chain is made from TRBV3-1 and TRBJ2-1; 10 bases in the junction line up with TRBD2. The sequenced sample consisted of synovial fluid, either unsorted or a sorted T cell fraction (not recorded which). The origin of this receptor is a male donor with ankylosing spondylitis. In nucleotide form, the sequence is TGTGCCAGCAGCCAAGATAGACTAGCGGGTAGCAATGAGCAGTTCTTC. This gives the protein CASSQDRLAGSNEQFF.